The 19 T cell receptor beta chains below come from one sample, sequenced in a study of cytomegalovirus exposure and HLA in healthy donors. The primer mix had 60 Vbeta and 13 Jbeta primers. Clones were sequenced by immunoSEQ multiplex PCR, and TCRdb holds only the in-frame ones, with some missing. The repertoire holds approximately 140,000 clones, with 60% to 85% as singletons. The sequenced material came from PBMCs. These receptors all stem from a man aged 18 to 30 in good health and CMV-seronegative.

V usage is TRBV28 and J usage is TRBJ2-5, with 12 bases fitting TRBD1. From germline, CDR1 is MDHEN and CDR2 SYDVKM. The ends lost 6 bases at V and 5 bases at J; junction bases unmatched: 4. This CDR3 region has 14 residues. The CDR3 loop reads CASSGTGGTETQYF. The CDR3 DNA reads as TGTGCCAGCAGCGGGACAGGGGGCACGGAGACCCAGTACTTC. The whole variable domain, filled in from reference TRBV28 and TRBJ2-5, reads DVKVTQSSRYLVKRTGEKVFLECVQDMDHENMFWYRQDPGLGLRLIYFSYDVKMKEKGDIPEGYSVSREKKERFSLILESASTNQTSMYLCASSGTGGTETQYFGPGTRLLVL.

This chain connects TRBV4-1 to TRBJ1-2; TRBD1 is a possible D gene (6 bases). The CDR3 spans 17 residues. With 1 base removed from V and 0 bases from J, the gap between germline ends came to 15 bases. In germline, CDR1 is MGHRA, CDR2 YSYEKL. The CDR3 region is CASSQAGQGKTNYGYTF. CDR3 in DNA: TGCGCCAGCAGCCAAGCAGGGCAGGGGAAGACTAACTATGGCTACACCTTC.

The V gene is TRBV28, the J gene TRBJ1-1, with 9 nucleotides matching TRBD1. V shed 7 bases, J shed 3 bases, and the junction held 9 bases outside the gene matches. Germline CDR1 reads MDHEN; CDR2 reads SYDVKM. The CDR3 is 15 residues long. The CDR3 is CASITGGGGYTEAFF. CDR3 nucleotides: TGTGCCAGCATCACAGGGGGCGGGGGTTACACTGAAGCTTTCTTT.

V is TRBV4-2 and J is TRBJ2-7, with D perhaps TRBD2 (5 bases). The CDR3 consists of 17 residues. From germline, CDR1 is LGHNA and CDR2 YNFKEQ. Trimming left V 0 bases short and J 1 base short, with 16 bases between. This CDR3 reads CASSQEGLGWESYEQYF. CDR3 in DNA: TGTGCCAGCAGCCAAGAGGGTTTAGGGTGGGAGTCCTACGAGCAGTACTTC.

This chain uses TRBV27 with TRBJ2-7; tentatively, D is TRBD2 (6 bases). CDR3 size: 14 residues. Trimming removed 2 bases from V and 4 bases from J, with 12 bases in between. The germline gives CDR1 MNHEY, CDR2 SMNVEV (reference sequence). The chain's CDR3 is CASSLGGTEYEQYF. Written as DNA, the CDR3 is TGTGCCAGCAGTTTAGGCGGGACCGAATACGAGCAGTACTTC.

CDR3 DNA: TGTGCCAGCAGTTACGGGGCTAGCGGCTCCTACGAGCAGTACTTC. It is translated as CASSYGASGSYEQYF. The genes are TRBV6-5 and TRBJ2-7; TRBD2 matches 7 bases. In germline, CDR1 is MNHEY, CDR2 SVGAGI. The CDR3 is 15 residues long. Trimming cost V 2 bases and J 0 bases; bases outside gene matches: 4.

This chain joins TRBV27 and TRBJ2-1; 12 bases agree with TRBD2. The CDR3 has 13 amino acids. Trimming removed 8 bases from V and 6 bases from J; junction bases left unmatched: 2. Germline V gene data show CDR1 as MNHEY and CDR2 as SMNVEV (reference sequence). The CDR3 DNA is TGTGCCAGCGCGACTAGCGGGGGCAATGAGCAGTTCTTC. Translating gives CASATSGGNEQFF.

This chain uses TRBV7-3 with TRBJ2-6; TRBD1 aligns across 7 bases. From germline, CDR1 is SGHTA and CDR2 FQGTGA. The CDR3 runs to 19 residues. Losses at the gene ends were 4 bases for V and 0 bases for J; bases not matched to a gene: 12. CDR3 sequence (DNA): TGTGCCAGCAGCTCGCCCGGGACAGTGGGTCGCTCTGGGGCCAACGTCCTGACTTTC. This translates into CASSSPGTVGRSGANVLTF.

A word on this clone: The identical CDR3 is also encoded by other nucleotide sequences in the sample. This chain joins TRBV19 and TRBJ2-7; 12 nucleotides line up with TRBD1. The ends lost 3 bases at V and 2 bases at J; junction bases unmatched: 14. Germline V gives CDR1 LNHDA, CDR2 SQIVND (reference sequence). The CDR3 covers 19 residues. CDR3 amino acids: CASSIWTGTGGLKPYEQYF. CDR3 in DNA: TGTGCCAGTAGTATTTGGACCGGGACAGGGGGCTTAAAACCCTACGAGCAGTACTTC.

The chain couples TRBV28 to TRBJ1-4; tentatively, D is TRBD1 (5 bases). The germline V and J ends were trimmed by 7 bases and 15 bases, with 15 bases remaining between them. The CDR3 contains 11 residues. Germline CDR1 and CDR2: MDHEN and SYDVKM. The CDR3 here is CASTLGGIVFF. In DNA, the CDR3 is TGTGCCAGCACCTTGGGGGGAATTGTGTTTTTT.

This chain uses TRBV18 with TRBJ1-5; tentatively, D is TRBD1 (5 bases). Trimming took off 4 bases at V and 0 bases at J, with 7 bases between the two ends. The V gene's germline CDR1 is KGHSH and CDR2 LQKENI. The CDR3 contains 14 residues. The CDR3 coding sequence is TGTGCCAGCTCACAGGGGAATAGCAATCAGCCCCAGCATTTT. Its translation: CASSQGNSNQPQHF.

J is TRBJ1-1 and V is TRBV5-1; D not resolved. V was shortened by 9 bases and J by 7 bases, with 16 bases between the two germline ends. Per the germline V gene, CDR1 is SGHRS and CDR2 is YFSETQ. CDR3 length: 12 amino acids. CDR3 sequence (DNA): TGCGCCACCCGGCGGGATTTTGATGAAGCTTTCTTT. Translation: CATRRDFDEAFF.

The chain uses TRBV5-1 and TRBJ2-3; D perhaps matches TRBD2 (6 bases). This CDR3 has 16 residues. The V gene lost 4 bases and the J gene lost 2 bases, with 17 bases spanning the gap. The V gene's germline CDR1 is SGHRS and CDR2 YFSETQ. CDR3 nucleotide sequence: TGCGCCAGCAGCCACGACGGGGGTAGCGACACAGATACGCAGTATTTT. Amino acid sequence: CASSHDGGSDTDTQYF.

The chain uses TRBV7-3 and TRBJ1-1; TRBD1 agrees at 8 bases. Germline CDR1 and CDR2: SGHTA and FQGTGA. The V gene end was trimmed by 8 bases and the J gene end by 2 bases; junction bases not matched to a gene: 13. This CDR3 has 16 residues. The CDR3 protein is CASLSTRTGRNTEAFF. CDR3 bases: TGTGCCAGCCTAAGCACCCGGACAGGGAGAAACACTGAAGCTTTCTTT.

The chain recombines TRBV5-1 with TRBJ2-2, with a possible D match to TRBD2 (5 bases). CDR1 is SGHRS and CDR2 is YFSETQ in the germline V gene. The CDR3 is 15 amino acids. V was pared by 4 bases and J by 7 bases, with 17 bases between. The CDR3, as DNA: TGCGCCAGCAGCCTGGAAACCACTAGTTTCGGGGAGCTGTTTTTT. Amino acids: CASSLETTSFGELFF.

This clone was counted a single time. The chain has TRBV11-3 and TRBJ2-2; D unresolved. The CDR3 is 14 amino acids. Germline assignment: CDR1 SGHNT and CDR2 YENEEA. V lost 5 bases and J lost 4, with 11 bases in between. In nucleotides, the CDR3 is TGTGCCAGCAGCCACACAGCCATCACCGGGGAGCTGTTTTTT. Protein product: CASSHTAITGELFF.

This clone has only a few counts. The V gene is TRBV10-1, the J gene TRBJ1-1; D remains ambiguous. Trimming took 0 bases from V and 5 from J, leaving 13 bases between them. CDR1 is WNHNN and CDR2 is SYGVQD in the germline V gene (reference sequence). The CDR3 consists of 15 residues. The CDR3 DNA is TGCGCCAGCAGTGAGTCGATGGCGAGAGGGACTGAAGCTTTCTTT. As protein: CASSESMARGTEAFF.

V gene TRBV5-1 combines with J gene TRBJ1-2, with D uncertain. Per germline, CDR1 SGHRS and CDR2 YFSETQ. V lost 4 bases and J lost 3, with 16 bases in between. CDR3 length: 15 residues. This chain's CDR3 is CASSLDSRPDYGYTF. Here the CDR3 DNA reads TGCGCCAGCAGCCTGGACTCTCGCCCGGACTATGGCTACACCTTC.

The rearrangement uses TRBV7-8 and TRBJ1-4; TRBD1 matches 11 bases. The CDR3 consists of 16 residues. With 5 bases clipped from V and 5 bases from J, the junction kept 7 bases outside the gene matches. Per the germline V gene, CDR1 is SGHVS and CDR2 is FQNEAQ. CDR3 in DNA: TGTGCCAGCAGCCCGAGTCGGGACAGGGGGAATGAAAAACTGTTTTTT. It translates to CASSPSRDRGNEKLFF.